Following are 29 T cell receptor beta chains from one sample sequenced in a study of cytomegalovirus exposure and HLA in healthy donors. Some clones are missing from TCRdb's copy, which holds only in-frame ones; the method was immunoSEQ multiplex PCR. The sample records a few hundred thousand clones, roughly 90% being singletons. Sequenced sample: PBMCs. The receptors shown here come from a man aged 18 to 30 in good health and CMV-seropositive.

This chain connects TRBV4-3 to TRBJ1-2; weak D call: TRBD1 (6 bases). Trimming removed 0 bases at V and 0 bases at J, with 17 bases between. Germline assignment: CDR1 LGHNA and CDR2 YSLEER. The CDR3 has 18 amino acids. CDR3 loop: CASSQDSPTGWSNYGYTF. In DNA form, the CDR3 reads TGCGCCAGCAGCCAAGATTCACCGACAGGCTGGTCTAACTATGGCTACACCTTC.

The chain recombines TRBV6-6 with TRBJ1-2; TRBD1 matches 7 bases. The CDR3 spans 15 residues. CDR1 MNHNY and CDR2 SVGAGI come from the germline V gene (reference sequence). V gave up 0 bases and J gave up 8 bases; unmatched junction bases: 9. The CDR3 DNA is TGTGCCAGCAGTTACTCTGCCAGGGGGTTGGCAGGCTACACCTTC. Its translation is CASSYSARGLAGYTF.

This clone was seen only a few times. The chain uses TRBV6-1 and TRBJ1-1; D remains unclear. V was trimmed by 2 bases and J by 1 base, leaving 8 bases between them. The germline V gene encodes CDR1 MNHNS and CDR2 SASEGT. This CDR3 is 14 amino acids long. CDR3 coding DNA: TGTGCCAGCAGTGAAAAGTATGCGAACACTGAAGCTTTCTTT. Translating gives CASSEKYANTEAFF.

The gene calls are TRBV4-1 and TRBJ1-1; D gene uncertain. Germline CDR1 and CDR2: MGHRA and YSYEKL. Trimming removed 0 bases from V and 4 bases from J, with 9 bases in between. CDR3 length: 14 amino acids. The CDR3 reads CASSQERGPTEAFF. In DNA, the CDR3 is TGCGCCAGCAGCCAAGAGAGAGGGCCCACTGAAGCTTTCTTT.

The chain joins TRBV27 to TRBJ2-2; no firm D call. The CDR3 is 16 amino acids. The germline CDR1 and CDR2 sequences are MNHEY and SMNVEV (reference sequence). Trimming shortened V by 3 bases and J by 4 bases, and 15 bases separated the two germline ends. The chain's CDR3 is CASSFYSRRGTGELFF. DNA of the CDR3: TGTGCCAGCAGTTTTTACAGCCGTCGAGGCACCGGGGAGCTGTTTTTT.

This chain joins TRBV2 and TRBJ2-7; D uncertain. CDR1 and CDR2 from the germline V gene are SNHLY and FYNNEI. V was pared by 0 bases and J by 3 bases, with 15 bases between. CDR3 length: 16 residues. The CDR3 protein is CASSEAGNPINYEQYF. CDR3 bases: TGTGCCAGCAGTGAAGCGGGGAACCCGATCAACTACGAGCAGTACTTC. The whole variable domain, filled in from reference TRBV2 and TRBJ2-7, reads EPEVTQTPSHQVTQMGQEVILRCVPISNHLYFYWYRQILGQKVEFLVSFYNNEISEKSEIFDDQFSVERPDGSNFTLKIRSTKLEDSAMYFCASSEAGNPINYEQYFGPGTRLTVT.

This chain uses TRBV11-1 with TRBJ2-3; a weak D match, TRBD2 (5 bases). V was cut by 6 bases and J by 5 bases, with 18 bases left in between. This CDR3 is 15 amino acids long. Germline V lookup: CDR1 SGHAT, CDR2 FQDESV (reference sequence). CDR3 nucleotides: TGTGCCAGCAGTAATAGCTACGGGGTCGGAGATACGCAGTATTTT. It is translated as CASSNSYGVGDTQYF.

The rearrangement uses TRBV5-1 and TRBJ2-6, with D hard to call. The germline V gene encodes CDR1 SGHRS and CDR2 YFSETQ. V was trimmed by 0 bases and J by 0 bases, leaving 4 bases between them. The CDR3 covers 15 residues. The DNA of the CDR3 is TGCGCCAGCAGCTTGGACCTCTCTGGGGCCAACGTCCTGACTTTC. Translating it yields CASSLDLSGANVLTF.

The chain couples TRBV29-1 to TRBJ2-3; no firm D call. Germline-derived CDR1 and CDR2 are SQVTM and ANQGSEA. V was trimmed by 6 bases and J by 6 bases, leaving 13 bases between them. The CDR3 loop spans 12 amino acids. The CDR3 DNA sequence: TGCAGCGTACAGACCCAGGCTGATACGCAGTATTTT. It is translated as CSVQTQADTQYF.

With respect to this clone: The same CDR3 arises from other DNA sequences in this sample as well. This chain links TRBV30 with TRBJ1-1; D is undetermined. Trimming removed 2 bases from V and 5 bases from J, with 9 bases in between. The CDR3 runs to 12 residues. Germline loops: CDR1 GTSNPN, CDR2 SVGIG (reference sequence). CDR3 amino acids: CAWSLEGTEAFF. The CDR3 DNA reads as TGTGCCTGGAGTTTAGAAGGGACTGAAGCTTTCTTT.

V gene TRBV30 combines with J gene TRBJ1-1; D perhaps matches TRBD1 (6 bases). V was cut by 0 bases and J by 2 bases, with 13 bases left in between. The CDR3 extends over 15 amino acids. Germline assignment: CDR1 GTSNPN and CDR2 SVGIG (reference sequence). CDR3 protein: CAWSVQGRFNTEAFF. Written as DNA, the CDR3 is TGTGCCTGGAGTGTACAGGGCAGATTCAACACTGAAGCTTTCTTT.

V and J are TRBV18 and TRBJ2-3, with 13 positions matching TRBD2. Germline-derived CDR1 and CDR2 are KGHSH and LQKENI. Trimming took 3 bases from V and 3 from J; bases not matched to a gene: 6. This CDR3 has 17 residues. The CDR3 sequence: CASSPGLAGARTDTQYF. CDR3 in DNA: TGTGCCAGCTCACCCGGACTAGCGGGAGCAAGGACAGATACGCAGTATTTT. The full variable domain, with the rest looked up from reference TRBV18 and TRBJ2-3, is NAGVMQNPRHLVRRRGQEARLRCSPMKGHSHVYWYRQLPEEGLKFMVYLQKENIIDESGMPKERFSAEFPKEGPSILRIQQVVRGDSAAYFCASSPGLAGARTDTQYFGPGTRLTVL.

The V call is TRBV19, the J call TRBJ1-5, with a tentative D call TRBD1 (5 bases). The length of the CDR3 is 16 residues. From germline, CDR1 is LNHDA and CDR2 SQIVND (reference sequence). The V end was cut by 11 bases, the J end by 6 bases, with 26 bases between. The CDR3 loop is CASSPRDQRLGQPQHF. CDR3 in DNA: TGTGCCTCCTCCCCCCGGGACCAAAGGCTAGGTCAGCCCCAGCATTTT. The complete variable domain, with remaining parts taken from reference TRBV19 and TRBJ1-5, reads DGGITQSPKYLFRKEGQNVTLSCEQNLNHDAMYWYRQDPGQGLRLIYYSQIVNDFQKGDIAEGYSVSREKKESFPLTVTSAQKNPTAFYLCASSPRDQRLGQPQHFGDGTRLSIL.

V usage is TRBV2 and J usage is TRBJ2-2; 7 bases line up with TRBD2. Germline trimming cut 5 bases from V and 5 bases from J; bases unmatched to any gene: 2. The CDR3 consists of 13 residues. CDR1 and CDR2 from the germline V gene are SNHLY and FYNNEI. DNA of the CDR3: TGTGCCAGCAGTTGGGGGGGGACCGGGGAGCTGTTTTTT. Its translation is CASSWGGTGELFF.

V gene TRBV5-4 combines with J gene TRBJ1-1, with 7 bases fitting TRBD1. CDR1 and CDR2 from the germline V gene are SGHNT and YYREEE (reference sequence). CDR3 length equals 15 residues. V was clipped by 3 bases and J by 3 bases; unmatched bases: 8. The CDR3 loop reads CASSSPLTGDTEAFF. As DNA, the CDR3 is TGTGCCAGCAGCTCCCCCCTTACAGGGGACACTGAAGCTTTCTTT.

The rearrangement uses TRBV14 and TRBJ2-7; D gene ambiguous. V gave up 1 base and J gave up 4 bases, with 8 bases separating them. This CDR3 has 13 amino acids. Germline CDR1 reads SGHDN; CDR2 reads FVKESK. CDR3 protein: CASSQAQQYEQYF. As DNA, the CDR3 is TGTGCCAGCAGCCAAGCACAGCAGTACGAGCAGTACTTC. Looking up the rest from reference TRBV14 and TRBJ2-7 gives the full variable domain: EAGVTQFPSHSVIEKGQTVTLRCDPISGHDNLYWYRRVMGKEIKFLLHFVKESKQDESGMPNNRFLAERTGGTYSTLKVQPAELEDSGVYFCASSQAQQYEQYFGPGTRLTVT.

The rearrangement links TRBV15 to TRBJ2-2, with TRBD2 matching 7 bases. CDR1 LNHNV and CDR2 YYDKDF come from the germline V gene (reference sequence). Losses at the gene ends were 3 bases for V and 1 base for J; bases not matched to a gene: 8. The CDR3 has 17 residues. CDR3 in DNA: TGTGCCACCAGCAGGGGGGGGACGGCTCTGAACACCGGGGAGCTGTTTTTT. Its protein is CATSRGGTALNTGELFF.

The chain couples TRBV10-2 to TRBJ2-7; D not resolved. The CDR3 contains 12 residues. V shed 4 bases and J shed 7 bases, with 11 bases lying between them. In germline, CDR1 is WSHSY, CDR2 SAAADI. The CDR3 spells CASSASPWEQYF. CDR3 DNA sequence: TGCGCCAGCAGTGCGTCGCCTTGGGAGCAGTACTTC.

The count of this clone is one. The J gene is TRBJ1-1, the V gene TRBV28; 8 bases are a match to TRBD1. This CDR3 is built from 14 residues. The V gene end was trimmed by 6 bases and the J gene end by 5 bases; junction bases not matched to a gene: 8. CDR1 MDHEN and CDR2 SYDVKM come from the germline V gene. CDR3 DNA: TGTGCCAGCAGCTCCGGACAGGGAACGACTGAAGCTTTCTTT. It translates to CASSSGQGTTEAFF.

The chain carries TRBV2 and TRBJ1-1; D is uncertain. Trimming stripped 7 bases from V and 3 bases from J, with 12 bases between. This CDR3 spans 13 amino acids. Germline V gives CDR1 SNHLY, CDR2 FYNNEI. In DNA, the CDR3 is TGTGCCAGCAACAGAGCCTGGGACACTGAAGCTTTCTTT. As protein: CASNRAWDTEAFF.

The chain employs TRBV29-1 and TRBJ2-3; D perhaps matches TRBD1 (7 bases). The CDR3 is 14 amino acids. The germline CDR1 and CDR2 sequences are SQVTM and ANQGSEA. Trimming shortened V by 6 bases and J by 0 bases, and 13 bases separated the two germline ends. CDR3 amino acids: CSVPGGTSTDTQYF. For the CDR3, the DNA is TGCAGCGTGCCAGGGGGGACTAGCACAGATACGCAGTATTTT.

This chain joins TRBV7-3 and TRBJ2-5; D remains unclear. V lost 5 bases, J lost 2 bases, and 9 bases lay in between. Germline CDR1 SGHTA, CDR2 FQGTGA. This CDR3 spans 13 amino acids. Here the CDR3 DNA reads TGTGCCAGCAGCACGCCAGAGCAAGAGACCCAGTACTTC. This sequence encodes CASSTPEQETQYF.

The V call is TRBV7-9, the J call TRBJ2-3; 12 bases are shared with TRBD2. Trimming removed 2 bases from V and 0 bases from J; junction bases left unmatched: 3. Germline V gene data show CDR1 as SEHNR and CDR2 as FQNEAQ (reference sequence). This CDR3 comprises 17 residues. The CDR3 sequence: CASSLIGLAGSTDTQYF. The CDR3 region has the DNA TGTGCCAGCAGCTTAATAGGACTAGCGGGGAGCACAGATACGCAGTATTTT.

This sequence joins TRBV4-1 and TRBJ1-4, with TRBD1 identical over 7 bases. The CDR3 runs to 18 residues. V gave up 3 bases and J gave up 8 bases; unmatched junction bases: 18. Germline CDR1 MGHRA, CDR2 YSYEKL. CDR3 loop: CASSQDYGTDPSLEKLFF. CDR3 in DNA: TGCGCCAGCAGCCAGGACTATGGGACAGACCCTTCCCTGGAAAAACTGTTTTTT.

This chain connects TRBV7-9 to TRBJ2-1; 12 bases fit TRBD2. The germline CDR1 and CDR2 sequences are SEHNR and FQNEAQ (reference sequence). This CDR3 has 19 residues. With V trimmed by 6 bases and J by 9 bases, 21 bases remained unmatched. The CDR3 reads CASSRGLAGIPLQTREQFF. The CDR3 nucleotides read TGTGCCAGCAGTCGAGGACTAGCGGGAATTCCCCTACAAACCCGTGAGCAGTTCTTC.

The CDR3 sequence: CASGLVLGANTEAFF. CDR3 DNA: TGTGCTAGTGGTTTGGTATTGGGGGCGAACACTGAAGCTTTCTTT. V gene TRBV12-5 combines with J gene TRBJ1-1, with D perhaps TRBD1 (6 bases). CDR3 length equals 15 residues. Germline CDR1 and CDR2: LGHNT and FRNRAP. Deletions cut 0 bases from V and 1 base from J, with 9 bases between.

The V and J genes are TRBV6-1 and TRBJ2-7; D may correspond to TRBD1 or TRBD2 (5 bases each). Germline CDR1 reads MNHNS; CDR2 reads SASEGT. Between the trimmed V and J ends, which lost 4 bases and 0 bases, there was a span of 16 bases. There are 16 residues in the CDR3. CDR3 amino acids: CASSGVGTPSSYEQYF. The CDR3 DNA is TGTGCCAGCAGTGGAGTGGGGACCCCAAGCTCCTACGAGCAGTACTTC.

This sequence joins TRBV4-3 and TRBJ1-4; TRBD1 matches at 9 bases. This CDR3 contains 16 residues. Germline V gene lookup returns CDR1 LGHNA and CDR2 YSLEER. Trimming cost V 2 bases and J 8 bases; bases outside gene matches: 9. The CDR3 spells CASSQSGDRVKEKLFF. The CDR3 DNA sequence: TGCGCCAGCAGCCAATCCGGGGACAGGGTAAAAGAAAAACTGTTTTTT.

This clone turned up a few times. This chain uses TRBV28 with TRBJ1-5; maybe TRBD1 (5 bases). The V gene lost 5 bases and the J gene lost 3 bases, with 17 bases spanning the gap. Germline V lookup: CDR1 MDHEN, CDR2 SYDVKM. The CDR3 runs to 16 residues. The CDR3 DNA sequence: TGTGCCAGCAGTCCCGCGGGGACGCCGAACAATCAGCCCCAGCATTTT. Translated: CASSPAGTPNNQPQHF.